This T cell receptor beta chain was identified in a study of graft-versus-host responses after intestinal transplantation. Study-wide context: Multivisceral, liver-intestinal, or isolated intestinal transplants were received by the recipients. Anti-thymocyte globulin was used for induction in all recipients, who then took tacrolimus and steroids for roughly 3 years.

Findings and limits, study-wide: Early after transplant, HvG declines were associated with peak levels of circulating GvH clones.

Trimming took 0 bases from V and 1 from J; bases not matched to a gene: 10. This CDR3 comprises 18 residues. Germline V gene sequence: CDR1 SGDLS, CDR2 YYNGEE. For this clone: Its specificity is not known.

Here immunoSEQ multiplex PCR was the method, and the copy in TCRdb shows in-frame clones only, minus some. Among 90,000 to 120,000 clones listed, about 91% were seen once. This sample comprised unstimulated CD4+ T cells sorted from spleen or lymph node cells, obtained before transplant. The chain joins TRBV9 to TRBJ2-3; the match to TRBD2 covers 8 bases. The TCR comes from a human donor who was the organ donor for an intestinal transplant. In nucleotides, the CDR3 is TGTGCCAGCAGCGTAGGGAGATTTAGCGGGATGGGCACAGATACGCAGTATTTT. It translates to CASSVGRFSGMGTDTQYF.